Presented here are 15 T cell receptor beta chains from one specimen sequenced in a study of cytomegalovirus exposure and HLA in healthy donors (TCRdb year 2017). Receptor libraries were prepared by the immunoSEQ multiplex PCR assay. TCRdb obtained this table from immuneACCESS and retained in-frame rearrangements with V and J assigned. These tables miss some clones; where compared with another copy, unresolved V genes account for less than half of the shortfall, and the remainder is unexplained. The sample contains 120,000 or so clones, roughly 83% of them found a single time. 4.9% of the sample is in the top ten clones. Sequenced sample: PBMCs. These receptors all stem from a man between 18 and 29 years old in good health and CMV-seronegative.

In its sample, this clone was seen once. Written as DNA, the CDR3 is TGCGCCAGCAGTCATTTTCGGGTTTGGGACAGAGGCTATGGCTACACCTTC. Translating it yields CASSHFRVWDRGYGYTF. This sequence joins TRBV23-1 and TRBJ1-2, with 7 nucleotides matching TRBD1. TRBV23-1 is classed as an ORF, of uncertain function. With 3 bases clipped from V and 4 bases from J, the junction kept 14 bases outside the gene matches. The length of the CDR3 is 17 residues.

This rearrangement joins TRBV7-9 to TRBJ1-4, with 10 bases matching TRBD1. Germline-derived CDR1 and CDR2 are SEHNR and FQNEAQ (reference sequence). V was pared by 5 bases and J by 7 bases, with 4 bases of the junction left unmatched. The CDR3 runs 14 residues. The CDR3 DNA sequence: TGTGCCAGCAGCCCACGGACAGGGGGTGAAAAACTGTTTTTT. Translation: CASSPRTGGEKLFF.

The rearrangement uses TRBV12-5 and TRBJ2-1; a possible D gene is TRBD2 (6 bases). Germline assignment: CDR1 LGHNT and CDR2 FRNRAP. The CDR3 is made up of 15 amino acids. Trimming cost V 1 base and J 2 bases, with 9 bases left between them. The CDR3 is CASGLEPGAYNEQFF. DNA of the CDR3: TGTGCTAGTGGTTTGGAGCCGGGGGCCTACAATGAGCAGTTCTTC.

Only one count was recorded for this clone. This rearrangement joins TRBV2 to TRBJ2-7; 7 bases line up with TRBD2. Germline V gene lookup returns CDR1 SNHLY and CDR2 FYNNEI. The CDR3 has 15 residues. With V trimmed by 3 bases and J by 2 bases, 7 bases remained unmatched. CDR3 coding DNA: TGTGCCAGCAGTGATGGAGCGGGGCGAGCCTACGAGCAGTACTTC. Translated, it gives CASSDGAGRAYEQYF.

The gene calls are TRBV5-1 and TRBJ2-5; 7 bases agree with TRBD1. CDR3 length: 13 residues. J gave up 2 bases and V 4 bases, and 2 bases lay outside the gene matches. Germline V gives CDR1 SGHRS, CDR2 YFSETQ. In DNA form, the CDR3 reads TGCGCCAGCAGCGTACAGGGGCAAGAGACCCAGTACTTC. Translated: CASSVQGQETQYF.

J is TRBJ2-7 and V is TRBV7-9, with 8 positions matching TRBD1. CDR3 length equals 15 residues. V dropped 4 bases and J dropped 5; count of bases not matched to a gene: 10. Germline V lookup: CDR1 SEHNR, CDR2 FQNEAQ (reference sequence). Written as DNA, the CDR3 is TGTGCCAGCAGCTCGACTCTCAGGGGGCAAGACGAGCAGTACTTC. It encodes CASSSTLRGQDEQYF.

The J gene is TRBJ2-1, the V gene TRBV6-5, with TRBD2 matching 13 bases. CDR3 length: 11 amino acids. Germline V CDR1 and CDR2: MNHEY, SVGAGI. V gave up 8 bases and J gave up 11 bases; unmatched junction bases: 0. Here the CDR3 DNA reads TGTGCCAGCGGGACTAGCGGGAAGCAGTTCTTC. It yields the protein CASGTSGKQFF.

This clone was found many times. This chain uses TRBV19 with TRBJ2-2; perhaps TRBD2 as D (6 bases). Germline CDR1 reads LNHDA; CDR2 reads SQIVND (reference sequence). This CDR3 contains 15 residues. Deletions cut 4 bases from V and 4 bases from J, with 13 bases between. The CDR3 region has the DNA TGTGCCAGTAGTACTCGGCTAGCGCCCACCGGGGAGCTGTTTTTT. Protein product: CASSTRLAPTGELFF.

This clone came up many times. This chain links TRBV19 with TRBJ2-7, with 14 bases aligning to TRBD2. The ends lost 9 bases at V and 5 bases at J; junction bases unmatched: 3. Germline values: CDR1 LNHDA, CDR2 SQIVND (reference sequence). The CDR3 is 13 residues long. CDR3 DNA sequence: TGTGCCAGGAGACTAGCGGGAGGGGACGAGCAGTACTTC. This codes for CARRLAGGDEQYF.

The CDR3, as DNA: TGTGCCAGCAGTTGCCTAGCGGGACGCTACAATGAGCAGTTCTTC. It yields the protein CASSCLAGRYNEQFF. The chain is built from TRBV27 and TRBJ2-1; 9 bases are a match to TRBD2. Germline V gene lookup returns CDR1 MNHEY and CDR2 SMNVEV (reference sequence). This CDR3 has 15 residues. V dropped 4 bases and J dropped 3; count of bases not matched to a gene: 4.

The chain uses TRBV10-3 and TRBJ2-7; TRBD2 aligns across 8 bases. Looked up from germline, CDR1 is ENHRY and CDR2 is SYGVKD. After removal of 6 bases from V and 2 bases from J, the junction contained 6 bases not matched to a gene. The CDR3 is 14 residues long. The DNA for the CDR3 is TGTGCCATCAGGTCGACCGGGGGGGCCTACGAGCAGTACTTC. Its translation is CAIRSTGGAYEQYF.

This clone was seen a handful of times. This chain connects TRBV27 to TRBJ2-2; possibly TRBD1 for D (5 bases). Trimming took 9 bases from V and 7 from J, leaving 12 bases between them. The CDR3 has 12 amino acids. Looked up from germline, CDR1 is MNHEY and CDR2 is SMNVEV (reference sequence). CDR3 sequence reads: CASQGFGGELFF. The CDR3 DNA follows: TGTGCCAGTCAGGGTTTCGGCGGGGAGCTGTTTTTT.

The chain's CDR3 is CASSYRQGTEAFF. The CDR3 DNA reads as TGTGCCAGCTCATACAGGCAGGGGACTGAAGCTTTCTTT. The V and J genes are TRBV18 and TRBJ1-1; TRBD1 might be the D (6 bases). Germline V gives CDR1 KGHSH, CDR2 LQKENI. The CDR3 extends over 13 amino acids. V was cut by 5 bases and J by 5 bases, with 12 bases left in between.

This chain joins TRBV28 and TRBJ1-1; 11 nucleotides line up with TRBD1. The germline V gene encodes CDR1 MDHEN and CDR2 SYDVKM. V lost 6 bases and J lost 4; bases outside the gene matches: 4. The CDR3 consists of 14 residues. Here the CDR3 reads CASRGQGAGTEAFF. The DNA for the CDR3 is TGTGCCAGCAGAGGACAGGGGGCTGGCACTGAAGCTTTCTTT.

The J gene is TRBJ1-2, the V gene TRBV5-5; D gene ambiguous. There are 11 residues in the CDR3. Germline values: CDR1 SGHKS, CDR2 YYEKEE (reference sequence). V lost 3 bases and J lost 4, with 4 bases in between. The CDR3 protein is CASSSSYGYTF. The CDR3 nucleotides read TGTGCCAGCAGCTCATCCTATGGCTACACCTTC.